These 9 T cell receptor beta chains were all obtained from the same sample, sequenced in a study of blood T cell repertoires in COVID-19. Generated by immunoSEQ multiplex PCR, the TCRdb table keeps only in-frame clones and is missing some. The table shows under 150,000 clones, with 75% to 90% occurring only once. The sequencing sample was made of peripheral blood. These receptors were obtained from a man aged 45-65 years with active COVID-19.

The gene calls are TRBV19 and TRBJ2-5, with D maybe TRBD1 (5 bases). Per germline, CDR1 LNHDA and CDR2 SQIVND (reference sequence). The CDR3 is made up of 14 amino acids. V lost 0 bases and J lost 5, with 10 bases in between. CDR3 loop: CASSIDSAGETQYF. CDR3 bases: TGTGCCAGTAGTATAGATTCGGCAGGGGAGACCCAGTACTTC.

The CDR3 protein is CASSFYGGRTDTQYF. Written as DNA, the CDR3 is TGTGCCAGCAGTTTCTACGGGGGGCGAACAGATACGCAGTATTTT. The chain couples TRBV27 to TRBJ2-3; maybe TRBD2 (7 bases). Germline values: CDR1 MNHEY, CDR2 SMNVEV (reference sequence). V lost 3 bases to trimming and J lost 3 bases, with 13 bases between them. This CDR3 has 15 amino acids.

The chain employs TRBV2 and TRBJ1-4; the D is unclear. Looked up from germline, CDR1 is SNHLY and CDR2 is FYNNEI. With 8 bases removed from V and 4 bases from J, the gap between germline ends came to 11 bases. The CDR3 length is 13 residues. The CDR3 loop is CASFEGFNEKLFF. The CDR3 region has the DNA TGTGCCAGCTTTGAGGGATTTAATGAAAAACTGTTTTTT.

The rearrangement links TRBV18 to TRBJ1-4; no clear D gene. The CDR3 runs to 14 residues. Germline CDR1 is KGHSH and CDR2 is LQKENI. V was clipped by 0 bases and J by 5 bases, with 7 bases between them. The CDR3: CASSPPSSNEKLFF. CDR3 sequence (DNA): TGTGCCAGCTCACCACCCAGTAGCAATGAAAAACTGTTTTTT.

The chain carries TRBV28 and TRBJ2-1; D uncertain. The germline V gene encodes CDR1 MDHEN and CDR2 SYDVKM. This CDR3 has 15 residues. The ends were cut back, 2 bases at V and 0 bases at J, with 8 bases in the middle. The CDR3 DNA reads TGTGCCAGCAGTTTACGACAAAGCTCCTACAATGAGCAGTTCTTC. Amino acid sequence: CASSLRQSSYNEQFF.

CDR3 nucleotides: TGTGCCAGCATACAGGGGGCGAGCTACAATGAGCAGTTCTTC. Its translation: CASIQGASYNEQFF. J is TRBJ2-1 and V is TRBV6-4; TRBD1 matches 9 bases. Germline V gives CDR1 MRHNA, CDR2 SNTAGT. V gave up 7 bases and J gave up 3 bases; unmatched junction bases: 4. The CDR3 covers 14 residues.

The rearrangement joins TRBV3-1 (or the pseudogene TRBV3-2) to TRBJ1-1; the D is unclear. V dropped 4 bases and J dropped 11 bases, with 20 bases sitting between them. The length of the CDR3 is 14 residues. Germline assignment: CDR1 LGHDT and CDR2 YNNKEL (reference sequence). CDR3 in DNA: TGTGCCAGCAGCCCGCTTGTGGGCATGGTAGACGCTTTCTTT. Encoded protein: CASSPLVGMVDAFF.

The chain uses TRBV5-5 and TRBJ2-7; tentatively, D is TRBD2 (5 bases). The CDR3 has 15 residues. Germline V gives CDR1 SGHKS, CDR2 YYEKEE (reference sequence). The germline V and J ends were trimmed by 3 bases and 3 bases, with 16 bases remaining between them. In nucleotides, the CDR3 is TGTGCCAGCAGCTCCGAAGGTAGCGCCCACTACGAGCAGTACTTC. Translating gives CASSSEGSAHYEQYF.

The chain combines TRBV27 with TRBJ2-7; 10 bases align to TRBD1. Germline V CDR1 and CDR2: MNHEY, SMNVEV (reference sequence). The J segment lost 3 bases and the V segment lost 7 bases, leaving 6 bases of the junction unmatched. This CDR3 comprises 14 residues. For the CDR3, the DNA is TGTGCCAGCATTCGGACAGGGGGTCTCTACGAGCAGTACTTC. Translation: CASIRTGGLYEQYF.